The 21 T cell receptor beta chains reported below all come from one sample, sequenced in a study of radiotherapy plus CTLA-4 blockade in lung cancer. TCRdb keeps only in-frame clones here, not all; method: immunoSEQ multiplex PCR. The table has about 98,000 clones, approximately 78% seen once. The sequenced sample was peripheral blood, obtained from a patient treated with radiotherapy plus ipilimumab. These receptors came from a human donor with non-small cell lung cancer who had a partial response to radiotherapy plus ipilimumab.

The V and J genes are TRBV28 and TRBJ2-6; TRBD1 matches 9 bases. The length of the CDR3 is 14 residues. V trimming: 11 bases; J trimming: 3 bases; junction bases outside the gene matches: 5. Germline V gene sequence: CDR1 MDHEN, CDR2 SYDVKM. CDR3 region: CAVGTGSGANVLTF. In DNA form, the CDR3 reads TGTGCCGTCGGGACAGGGAGTGGGGCCAACGTCCTGACTTTC.

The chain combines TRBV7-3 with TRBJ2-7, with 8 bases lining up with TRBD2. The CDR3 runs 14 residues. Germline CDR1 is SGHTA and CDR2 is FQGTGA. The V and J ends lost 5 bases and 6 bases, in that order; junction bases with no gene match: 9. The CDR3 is CASSRGPTSGEQYF. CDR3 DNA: TGTGCCAGCAGCAGGGGACCCACTAGCGGCGAGCAGTACTTC.

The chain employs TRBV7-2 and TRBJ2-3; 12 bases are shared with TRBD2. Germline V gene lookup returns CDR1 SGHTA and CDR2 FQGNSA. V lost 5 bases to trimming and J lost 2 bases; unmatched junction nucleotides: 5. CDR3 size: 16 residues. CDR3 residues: CASSKGLAGFTDTQYF. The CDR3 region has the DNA TGTGCCAGCAGCAAAGGACTAGCGGGGTTCACAGATACGCAGTATTTT. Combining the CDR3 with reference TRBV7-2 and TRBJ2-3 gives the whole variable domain GAGVSQSPSNKVTEKGKDVELRCDPISGHTALYWYRQSLGQGLEFLIYFQGNSAPDKSGLPSDRFSAERTGGSVSTLTIQRTQQEDSAVYLCASSKGLAGFTDTQYFGPGTRLTVL.

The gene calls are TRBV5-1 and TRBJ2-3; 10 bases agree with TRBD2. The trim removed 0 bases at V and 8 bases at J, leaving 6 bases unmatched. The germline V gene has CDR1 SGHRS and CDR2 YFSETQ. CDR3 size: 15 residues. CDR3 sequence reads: CASSLGLAGAGTQYF. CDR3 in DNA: TGCGCCAGCAGCTTGGGCCTAGCGGGAGCGGGTACGCAGTATTTT.

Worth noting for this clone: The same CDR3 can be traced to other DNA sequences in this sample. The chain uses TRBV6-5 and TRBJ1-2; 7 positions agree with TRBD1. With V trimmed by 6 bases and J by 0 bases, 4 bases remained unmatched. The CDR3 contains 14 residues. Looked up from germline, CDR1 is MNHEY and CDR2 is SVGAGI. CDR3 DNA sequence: TGTGCCAGCAGCTCCGGGACAGCTAACTATGGCTACACCTTC. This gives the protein CASSSGTANYGYTF.

In DNA, the CDR3 is TGTGCCAGCAGCTCGGACAGAAACTCTGGGGCCAACGTCCTGACTTTC. Translated, it gives CASSSDRNSGANVLTF. The chain recombines TRBV9 with TRBJ2-6; D possibly corresponds to TRBD1 (6 bases). V shed 4 bases and J shed 0 bases, with 11 bases lying between them. This CDR3 contains 16 residues. Germline V gene data show CDR1 as SGDLS and CDR2 as YYNGEE.

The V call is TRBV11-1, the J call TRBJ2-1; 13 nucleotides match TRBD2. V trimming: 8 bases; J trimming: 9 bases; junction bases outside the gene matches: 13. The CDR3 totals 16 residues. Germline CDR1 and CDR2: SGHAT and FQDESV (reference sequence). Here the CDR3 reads CASASGLAGLIGEQFF. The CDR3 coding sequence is TGTGCCAGCGCCTCGGGACTAGCGGGATTAATCGGTGAGCAGTTCTTC.

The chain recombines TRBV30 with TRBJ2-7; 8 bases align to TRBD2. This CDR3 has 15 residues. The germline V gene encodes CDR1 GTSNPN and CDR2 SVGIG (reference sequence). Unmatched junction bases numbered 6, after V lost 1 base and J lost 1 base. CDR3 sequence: CAWSGAGLGSYEQYF. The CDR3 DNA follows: TGTGCCTGGAGTGGCGCGGGACTAGGGTCCTACGAGCAGTACTTC. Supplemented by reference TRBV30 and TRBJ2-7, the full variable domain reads SQTIHQWPATLVQPVGSPLSLECTVEGTSNPNLYWYRQAAGRGLQLLFYSVGIGQISSEVPQNLSASRPQDRQFILSSKKLLLSDSGFYLCAWSGAGLGSYEQYFGPGTRLTVT.

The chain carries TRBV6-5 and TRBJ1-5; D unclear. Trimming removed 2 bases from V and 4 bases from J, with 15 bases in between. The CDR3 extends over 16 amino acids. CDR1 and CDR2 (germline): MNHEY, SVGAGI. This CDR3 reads CASSYGSAGDNQPQHF. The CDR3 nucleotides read TGTGCCAGCAGTTACGGTTCGGCCGGAGATAATCAGCCCCAGCATTTT.

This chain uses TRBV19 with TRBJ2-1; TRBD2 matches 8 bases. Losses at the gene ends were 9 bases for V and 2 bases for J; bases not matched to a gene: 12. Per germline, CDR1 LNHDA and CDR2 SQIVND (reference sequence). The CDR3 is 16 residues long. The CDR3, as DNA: TGTGCCAGCCTCCGGGAGAGCGGGGGCACCTACAATGAGCAGTTCTTC. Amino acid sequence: CASLRESGGTYNEQFF.

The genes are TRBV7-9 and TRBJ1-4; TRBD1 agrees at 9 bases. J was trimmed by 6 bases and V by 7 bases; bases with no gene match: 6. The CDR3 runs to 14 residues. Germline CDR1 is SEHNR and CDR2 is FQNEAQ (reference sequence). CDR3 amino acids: CASNRRTGDEKLFF. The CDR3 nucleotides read TGTGCCAGCAATCGGAGGACAGGGGATGAAAAACTGTTTTTT.

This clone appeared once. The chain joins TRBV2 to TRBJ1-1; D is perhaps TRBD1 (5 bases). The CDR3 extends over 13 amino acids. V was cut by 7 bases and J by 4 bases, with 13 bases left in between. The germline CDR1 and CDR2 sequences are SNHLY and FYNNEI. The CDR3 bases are TGTGCCAGCATGAGGGAGGGGAGCACTGAAGCTTTCTTT. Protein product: CASMREGSTEAFF.

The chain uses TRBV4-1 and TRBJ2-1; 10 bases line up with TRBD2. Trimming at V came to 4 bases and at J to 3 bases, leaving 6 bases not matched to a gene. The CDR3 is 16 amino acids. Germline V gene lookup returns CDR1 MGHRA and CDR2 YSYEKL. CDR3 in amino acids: CASSPRLAGNYNEQFF. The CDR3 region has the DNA TGCGCCAGCAGCCCCCGACTAGCGGGCAACTACAATGAGCAGTTCTTC.

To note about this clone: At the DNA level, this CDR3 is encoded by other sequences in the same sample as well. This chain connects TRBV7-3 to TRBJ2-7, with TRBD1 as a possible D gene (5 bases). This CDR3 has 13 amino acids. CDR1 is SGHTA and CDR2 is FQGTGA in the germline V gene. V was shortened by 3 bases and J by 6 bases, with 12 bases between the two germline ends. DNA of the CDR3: TGTGCCAGCAGCTTCACTACTCAGGGCGAGCAGTACTTC. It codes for CASSFTTQGEQYF.

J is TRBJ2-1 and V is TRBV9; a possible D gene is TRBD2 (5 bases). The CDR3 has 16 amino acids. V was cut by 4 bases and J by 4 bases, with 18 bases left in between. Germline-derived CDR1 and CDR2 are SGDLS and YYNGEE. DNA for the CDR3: TGTGCCAGCAGCCCTTCCGGACTGGTCCTATACAATGAGCAGTTCTTC. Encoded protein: CASSPSGLVLYNEQFF.

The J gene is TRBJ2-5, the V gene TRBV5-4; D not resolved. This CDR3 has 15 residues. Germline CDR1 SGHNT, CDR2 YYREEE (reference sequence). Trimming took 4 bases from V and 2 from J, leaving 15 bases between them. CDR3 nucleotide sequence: TGTGCCAGCAGCCCCTTTCTAATATCGCAAGAGACCCAGTACTTC. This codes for CASSPFLISQETQYF.

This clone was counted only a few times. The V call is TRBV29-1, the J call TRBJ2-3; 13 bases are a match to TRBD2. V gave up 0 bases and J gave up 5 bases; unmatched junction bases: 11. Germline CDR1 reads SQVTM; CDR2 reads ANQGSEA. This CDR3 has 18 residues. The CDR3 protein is CSVEDSLGLAGEVDTQYF. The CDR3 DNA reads TGCAGCGTTGAAGATTCCCTTGGACTAGCGGGAGAGGTAGATACGCAGTATTTT.

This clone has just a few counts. DNA for the CDR3: TGTGCCAGCAGTTTGGAGGGGCCGAAGGAGCAGTTCTTC. This gives the protein CASSLEGPKEQFF. V is TRBV27 and J is TRBJ2-1; a possible D gene is TRBD2 (6 bases). Germline V lookup: CDR1 MNHEY, CDR2 SMNVEV (reference sequence). CDR3 size: 13 residues. The ends were cut back, 3 bases at V and 10 bases at J, with 13 bases in the middle.

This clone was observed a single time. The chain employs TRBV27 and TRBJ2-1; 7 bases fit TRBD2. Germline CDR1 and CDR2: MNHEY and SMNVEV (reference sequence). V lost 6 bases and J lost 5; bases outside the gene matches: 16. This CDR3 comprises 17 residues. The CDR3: CASRAGRESWENNEQFF. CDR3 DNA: TGTGCCAGCAGGGCGGGGCGGGAGAGTTGGGAAAACAATGAGCAGTTCTTC.

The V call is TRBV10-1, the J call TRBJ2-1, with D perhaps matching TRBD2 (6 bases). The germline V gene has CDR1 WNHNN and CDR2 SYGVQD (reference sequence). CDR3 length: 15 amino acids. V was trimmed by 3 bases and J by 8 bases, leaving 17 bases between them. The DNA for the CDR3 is TGCGCCAGCAGTGACGCTAGCGCCTCAAGGGATGAGCAGTTCTTC. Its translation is CASSDASASRDEQFF.

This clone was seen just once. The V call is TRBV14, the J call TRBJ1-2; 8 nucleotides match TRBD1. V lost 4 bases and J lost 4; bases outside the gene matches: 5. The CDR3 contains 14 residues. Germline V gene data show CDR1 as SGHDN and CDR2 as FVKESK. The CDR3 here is CASSPPRGLYGYTF. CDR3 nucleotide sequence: TGTGCCAGCAGCCCTCCCAGGGGGCTCTATGGCTACACCTTC.